The 14 T cell receptor beta chains presented below share a single source sample, sequenced in a study of blood T cell repertoires in COVID-19. The data were produced by immunoSEQ multiplex PCR, yet TCRdb's version contains in-frame clones alone and is incomplete. The sample lists about 240,000 clones, roughly 86% seen once, with roughly an eighth in the top ten. Source material: peripheral blood. The receptors derive from a man older than 75 with acute or convalescent COVID-19.

The CDR3 DNA sequence: TGTGCCAGCAGCAAGGGACTAGCGGTCTCCTACAATGAGCAGTTCTTC. It translates to CASSKGLAVSYNEQFF. The gene calls are TRBV9 and TRBJ2-1; 11 bases are a match to TRBD2. CDR1 and CDR2 (germline): SGDLS, YYNGEE. The CDR3 is 16 residues long. J lost 0 bases, V lost 4 bases, and 3 bases had no gene match.

The chain carries TRBV7-9 and TRBJ1-2; 9 bases match TRBD1. The CDR3 covers 16 residues. Germline CDR1 SEHNR, CDR2 FQNEAQ (reference sequence). Trimming cost V 7 bases and J 3 bases; bases outside gene matches: 12. As DNA, the CDR3 is TGTGCCAGCACCGGTAAAGGGACAGGGAACCACTATGGCTACACCTTC. It encodes CASTGKGTGNHYGYTF.

This clone was observed a handful of times. The rearrangement links TRBV19 to TRBJ1-5; a possible D gene is TRBD1 (6 bases). The CDR3 sequence is 15 residues long. V lost 0 bases to trimming and J lost 7 bases, with 13 bases between them. The germline V gene has CDR1 LNHDA and CDR2 SQIVND (reference sequence). CDR3 residues: CASSIDTGLRQPQHF. In DNA form, the CDR3 reads TGTGCCAGTAGTATAGATACAGGGTTGAGACAGCCCCAGCATTTT.

The V and J genes are TRBV6-2 or TRBV6-3 and TRBJ1-2; 7 nucleotides match TRBD1. Per the germline V gene, CDR1 is MNHEY and CDR2 is SVGEGT. V was clipped by 5 bases and J by 1 base; unmatched bases: 7. The CDR3 sequence is 15 residues long. The CDR3 region is CASSKPGQSNYGYTF. CDR3 sequence (DNA): TGTGCCAGCAGTAAACCGGGACAGAGTAACTATGGCTACACCTTC.

Only one count was recorded for this clone. The genes are TRBV11-3 and TRBJ2-3; perhaps TRBD1 as D (6 bases). This CDR3 spans 15 amino acids. In germline, CDR1 is SGHNT, CDR2 YENEEA. With 1 base removed from V and 4 bases from J, the gap between germline ends came to 12 bases. DNA of the CDR3: TGTGCCAGCAGCTTAGCAGGGGAACCGGCAGATACGCAGTATTTT. Protein: CASSLAGEPADTQYF. The variable domain in full, completed from reference TRBV11-3 and TRBJ2-3, reads EAGVVQSPRYKIIEKKQPVAFWCNPISGHNTLYWYLQNLGQGPELLIRYENEEAVDDSQLPKDRFSAERLKGVDSTLKIQPAELGDSAVYLCASSLAGEPADTQYFGPGTRLTVL.

The J gene is TRBJ1-6, the V gene TRBV3-1 (or the pseudogene TRBV3-2); the match to TRBD1 covers 7 bases. Trimming removed 2 bases from V and 7 bases from J; junction bases left unmatched: 8. The length of the CDR3 is 16 residues. Germline V CDR1 and CDR2: LGHDT, YNNKEL (reference sequence). The CDR3 loop reads CASSQNGWDSNSPLHF. As DNA, the CDR3 is TGTGCCAGCAGCCAAAACGGGTGGGACAGCAATTCACCCCTCCACTTT.

The chain uses TRBV4-2 and TRBJ2-5; TRBD2 aligns across 12 bases. There are 16 residues in the CDR3. Germline CDR1 and CDR2: LGHNA and YNFKEQ. V shed 2 bases and J 4 bases; nucleotides not matched to a gene: 5. The CDR3 spells CASSQPPSGGGETQYF. The CDR3, as DNA: TGTGCCAGCAGCCAACCGCCTAGCGGGGGGGGAGAGACCCAGTACTTC.

This chain joins TRBV5-8 and TRBJ2-2; 7 bases match TRBD1. After removal of 3 bases from V and 6 bases from J, the junction contained 11 bases not matched to a gene. The CDR3 spans 16 residues. The germline V gene has CDR1 SGHTS and CDR2 YDEGEE. This CDR3 reads CASSSALLQGAGELFF. For the CDR3, the DNA is TGTGCCAGCAGCTCTGCTTTATTGCAGGGGGCCGGGGAGCTGTTTTTT.

The rearrangement joins TRBV11-2 to TRBJ2-7; maybe TRBD2 (5 bases). Germline V CDR1 and CDR2: SGHAT, FQNNGV. The CDR3 extends over 14 amino acids. Trimming removed 6 bases from V and 4 bases from J, with 16 bases in between. DNA of the CDR3: TGTGCCAGCAGTTCAGCCGGTGTAGCGTACGAGCAGTACTTC. It yields the protein CASSSAGVAYEQYF. Supplemented by reference TRBV11-2 and TRBJ2-7, the full variable domain reads EAGVAQSPRYKIIEKRQSVAFWCNPISGHATLYWYQQILGQGPKLLIQFQNNGVVDDSQLPKDRFSAERLKGVDSTLKIQPAKLEDSAVYLCASSSAGVAYEQYFGPGTRLTVT.

This chain links TRBV6-5 with TRBJ1-5; TRBD1 aligns across 7 bases. Germline CDR1 MNHEY, CDR2 SVGAGI. CDR3 length: 13 amino acids. The V gene end was trimmed by 6 bases and the J gene end by 7 bases; junction bases not matched to a gene: 6. The CDR3: CASSLTQGQPQHF. In DNA, the CDR3 is TGTGCCAGCAGCCTCACACAGGGGCAGCCCCAGCATTTT.

The V call is TRBV2, the J call TRBJ1-2, with 10 bases lining up with TRBD1. The CDR3 is 14 residues long. V dropped 6 bases and J dropped 8; count of bases not matched to a gene: 9. In germline, CDR1 is SNHLY, CDR2 FYNNEI. In DNA, the CDR3 is TGTGCCAGCAGGGGACAGGGGTGGGCAAAAGGCTACACCTTC. Protein sequence: CASRGQGWAKGYTF.

The chain combines TRBV27 with TRBJ1-1; no clear D gene. Germline CDR1 is MNHEY and CDR2 is SMNVEV (reference sequence). With 2 bases removed from V and 1 base from J, the gap between germline ends came to 5 bases. The CDR3 runs 13 residues. CDR3 bases: TGTGCCAGCAGTTTACCGGGGAACACTGAAGCTTTCTTT. Amino acid sequence: CASSLPGNTEAFF.

The chain combines TRBV11-3 with TRBJ2-1; 9 bases are shared with TRBD1. Unmatched junction bases numbered 6, after V lost 2 bases and J lost 4 bases. CDR3 size: 16 residues. Per the germline V gene, CDR1 is SGHNT and CDR2 is YENEEA. This CDR3 is CASSLRPGQGYNEQFF. The CDR3 DNA reads as TGTGCCAGCAGCTTACGTCCCGGACAGGGGTACAATGAGCAGTTCTTC.

The rearrangement links TRBV11-2 to TRBJ1-4, with 7 bases that match TRBD1. This CDR3 spans 14 amino acids. Trimming at V came to 5 bases and at J to 8 bases, leaving 8 bases not matched to a gene. CDR1 and CDR2 from the germline V gene are SGHAT and FQNNGV. CDR3 nucleotide sequence: TGTGCCAGCAGCGTGGACAGGCTGAGCGAAAAACTGTTTTTT. It encodes CASSVDRLSEKLFF.